Each of the 28 T cell receptor beta chains below was sequenced from the same sample in a study of cytomegalovirus exposure and HLA in healthy donors. The study ran its PCR with 60 Vbeta and 13 Jbeta primers. Sequenced by immunoSEQ multiplex PCR; TCRdb stores in-frame clones only, minus some. The sample contains about 160,000 clones, roughly 84% of which appear only once. Material: PBMCs. These receptors were obtained from a young man in good health and CMV-seronegative.

V and J are TRBV14 and TRBJ1-2; perhaps TRBD1 as D (6 bases). CDR1 SGHDN and CDR2 FVKESK come from the germline V gene. This CDR3 has 14 residues. V lost 0 bases to trimming and J lost 7 bases, with 12 bases between them. CDR3 nucleotides: TGTGCCAGCAGCCAAGAACAGGGTCTAGGTGGCTACACCTTC. It is translated as CASSQEQGLGGYTF.

V gene TRBV29-1 combines with J gene TRBJ1-6; TRBD1 agrees at 12 bases. Per germline, CDR1 SQVTM and CDR2 ANQGSEA. The CDR3 extends over 17 amino acids. Losses at the gene ends were 4 bases for V and 7 bases for J; bases not matched to a gene: 11. Here the CDR3 reads CSVVRTGTGGANSPLHF. CDR3 coding DNA: TGCAGCGTTGTACGCACCGGGACAGGGGGCGCCAATTCACCCCTCCACTTT.

The chain carries TRBV28 and TRBJ1-2; D is undetermined. The germline gives CDR1 MDHEN, CDR2 SYDVKM. This CDR3 region has 13 residues. Deletions cut 3 bases from V and 8 bases from J, with 13 bases between. For the CDR3, the DNA is TGTGCCAGCAGTTTTGTCGGAGGGAGCGGCTACACCTTC. It is translated as CASSFVGGSGYTF.

The chain employs TRBV7-6 and TRBJ1-1; D may be TRBD1 (6 bases). Germline assignment: CDR1 SGHVS and CDR2 FNYEAQ. This CDR3 comprises 14 residues. With 1 base removed from V and 1 base from J, the gap between germline ends came to 7 bases. The DNA of the CDR3 is TGTGCCAGCAGCTTAGGGACAGCGAACACTGAAGCTTTCTTT. It translates to CASSLGTANTEAFF.

The V gene is TRBV5-1, the J gene TRBJ2-5; D is perhaps TRBD2 (5 bases). TRBJ2-7 explains the end of the DNA better; the J call may be wrong. The germline CDR1 and CDR2 sequences are SGHRS and YFSETQ. The CDR3 runs 14 residues. The CDR3 nucleotides read TGCGCCAGCAGCTGGGGTGGGAGTTCCTACGAGCAGTACTTC. Its protein is CASSWGGSSYEQYF.

The gene calls are TRBV11-2 and TRBJ1-2, with D hard to call. Germline CDR1 and CDR2: SGHAT and FQNNGV. The CDR3 covers 13 residues. The V and J ends lost 1 base and 8 bases respectively, with 11 bases between them. Here the CDR3 reads CASSLARSLGYTF. Written as DNA, the CDR3 is TGTGCCAGCAGCTTAGCCAGGTCCCTCGGCTACACCTTC.

The chain is built from TRBV5-1 and TRBJ2-5; the D is unclear. Germline-derived CDR1 and CDR2 are SGHRS and YFSETQ. Trimming took off 1 base at V and 1 base at J, with 5 bases between the two ends. The CDR3 totals 13 residues. DNA for the CDR3: TGCGCCAGCAGCTTGAGCACCCAAGAGACCCAGTACTTC. Encoded protein: CASSLSTQETQYF. Filled out from reference TRBV5-1 and TRBJ2-5, the complete variable domain reads KAGVTQTPRYLIKTRGQQVTLSCSPISGHRSVSWYQQTPGQGLQFLFEYFSETQRNKGNFPGRFSGRQFSNSRSEMNVSTLELGDSALYLCASSLSTQETQYFGPGTRLLVL.

The gene calls are TRBV29-1 and TRBJ2-5; D may be TRBD2 (7 bases). There are 14 residues in the CDR3. Trimming pared 2 bases from V and 3 bases from J, leaving 13 bases between. CDR1 and CDR2 from the germline V gene are SQVTM and ANQGSEA. CDR3 sequence reads: CSVERRGGEETQYF. CDR3 nucleotides: TGCAGCGTTGAAAGGAGGGGGGGGGAAGAGACCCAGTACTTC.

The chain has TRBV27 and TRBJ1-2; 8 bases map to TRBD1. The CDR3 has 14 residues. CDR1 is MNHEY, CDR2 SMNVEV, per germline (reference sequence). V shed 6 bases, J shed 0 bases, and the junction held 3 bases outside the gene matches. The CDR3 sequence: CASSKTGANYGYTF. DNA of the CDR3: TGTGCCAGCAGCAAGACAGGGGCTAACTATGGCTACACCTTC.

This chain uses TRBV7-2 with TRBJ2-7; the match to TRBD1 covers 9 bases. The CDR3 loop spans 15 amino acids. J lost 3 bases, V lost 5 bases, and 8 bases had no gene match. Germline V CDR1 and CDR2: SGHTA, FQGNSA. The CDR3 DNA reads as TGTGCCAGCAGCCCCGCCGGGACAGGGATCTACGAGCAGTACTTC. Amino acids: CASSPAGTGIYEQYF.

This chain uses TRBV19 with TRBJ2-1; 13 nucleotides line up with TRBD2. The germline V gene has CDR1 LNHDA and CDR2 SQIVND (reference sequence). This CDR3 region has 17 residues. The V segment lost 5 bases and the J segment 0 bases; nucleotides outside the gene matches: 4. This CDR3 is CASSAWTSGSSYNEQFF. The CDR3 nucleotides read TGTGCCAGTAGTGCCTGGACTAGCGGGAGCTCCTACAATGAGCAGTTCTTC.

This chain uses TRBV29-1 with TRBJ1-1; 11 bases line up with TRBD1. Germline V gene data show CDR1 as SQVTM and CDR2 as ANQGSEA. The CDR3 runs 14 residues. V was pared by 1 base and J by 4 bases, with 2 bases of the junction left unmatched. The CDR3 sequence: CSVEGGQGATEAFF. The CDR3 nucleotides are TGCAGCGTTGAAGGTGGACAGGGGGCCACTGAAGCTTTCTTT.

Details on this clone: An end of the junction does not agree with germline; a read error may underlie this. This chain links TRBV2 with TRBJ2-5, with 8 bases fitting TRBD1. CDR3 size: 16 residues. Germline V gene data show CDR1 as SNHLY and CDR2 as FYNNEI. CDR3 DNA: TGTACCAGCAGGGGGGTCAAGGGACAGGATCAAGAGACCCAGTACTTC. Residues: CTSRGVKGQDQETQYF.

The rearrangement joins TRBV5-4 to TRBJ2-3, with 8 nucleotides matching TRBD2. V dropped 4 bases and J dropped 4; count of bases not matched to a gene: 14. The CDR3 length is 17 residues. The germline CDR1 and CDR2 sequences are SGHNT and YYREEE (reference sequence). CDR3 protein: CASSRAGSGRGSDTQYF. The CDR3 coding sequence is TGTGCCAGCAGCAGGGCGGGGAGCGGGAGAGGGTCAGATACGCAGTATTTT.

This clone has a handful of counts. The genes are TRBV2 and TRBJ1-6; D remains unclear. Per germline, CDR1 SNHLY and CDR2 FYNNEI. This CDR3 has 15 residues. Trimming pared 3 bases from V and 4 bases from J, leaving 10 bases between. The DNA of the CDR3 is TGTGCCAGCAGTGAGGGTTCAGGATATAATTCACCCCTCCACTTT. Encoded protein: CASSEGSGYNSPLHF.

This sequence joins TRBV23-1 and TRBJ1-5; no reliable D call. TRBV23-1 is sorted into the ORF group, with uncertain function. This CDR3 contains 14 residues. Trimming removed 3 bases at V and 4 bases at J, with 10 bases between. Here the CDR3 reads CASSQLWRNQPQHF. CDR3 coding DNA: TGCGCCAGCAGTCAGTTGTGGCGGAATCAGCCCCAGCATTTT.

The V call is TRBV20-1, the J call TRBJ2-5; possible D gene TRBD2, 5 bases. With the DNA end fitting TRBJ2-7 better, the J assignment may be wrong. This CDR3 region has 11 residues. Germline V gene data show CDR1 as DFQATT and CDR2 as SNEGSKA (reference sequence). The DNA for the CDR3 is TGCAGTGCTCCACGGGGAGACGAGCAGTACTTC. Its protein product is CSAPRGDEQYF.

This chain joins TRBV6-5 and TRBJ1-1; D is uncertain. Germline CDR1 reads MNHEY; CDR2 reads SVGAGI. Trimming took 2 bases from V and 6 from J, leaving 16 bases between them. The CDR3 is 15 residues long. DNA for the CDR3: TGTGCCAGCAGTTACACGACGGGCTGGAGGGCTGAAGCTTTCTTT. It is translated as CASSYTTGWRAEAFF.

A note on this clone: One end of the junction fails to match germline, which may point to a read error. The chain combines TRBV5-1 with TRBJ2-7; D perhaps matches TRBD2 (5 bases). Germline V gene lookup returns CDR1 SGHRS and CDR2 YFSETQ. The CDR3 has 15 amino acids. The CDR3 bases are TGCGCCAGCAGCTCATTCGGGATGCCCTCCGACGAGCAGTACTTC. Protein product: CASSSFGMPSDEQYF.

The V gene is TRBV2, the J gene TRBJ2-7; 9 nucleotides match TRBD1. V dropped 3 bases and J dropped 10; count of bases not matched to a gene: 19. CDR1 and CDR2 (germline): SNHLY, FYNNEI. The CDR3 totals 17 residues. CDR3 nucleotide sequence: TGTGCCAGCAGTGACCTACCCCCGGGACAGGGAGCCCTAGGACAGTACTTC. Protein product: CASSDLPPGQGALGQYF.

The chain employs TRBV4-2 and TRBJ2-1, with 12 bases aligning to TRBD2. The length of the CDR3 is 17 residues. V dropped 4 bases and J dropped 3; count of bases not matched to a gene: 7. Per the germline V gene, CDR1 is LGHNA and CDR2 is YNFKEQ. The CDR3 bases are TGTGCCAGCAGCCCCCGACTAGCGGGAGAACTCTACAATGAGCAGTTCTTC. Protein sequence: CASSPRLAGELYNEQFF.

Regarding this clone: The junction departs from germline at one end; a sequencing error may be responsible. The sample carries other DNA sequences with the same CDR3. The V and J genes are TRBV2 and TRBJ1-2; TRBD1 aligns across 7 bases. CDR3 length equals 17 residues. CDR1 SNHLY and CDR2 FYNNEI come from the germline V gene. DNA for the CDR3: TGTGCCAGCAGTTGGGGAAGGGCAGGGGGTTTGAACTACGGCTACACCTTC. This sequence encodes CASSWGRAGGLNYGYTF. The whole variable domain, filled in from reference TRBV2 and TRBJ1-2, reads EPEVTQTPSHQVTQMGQEVILRCVPISNHLYFYWYRQILGQKVEFLVSFYNNEISEKSEIFDDQFSVERPDGSNFTLKIRSTKLEDSAMYFCASSWGRAGGLNYGYTFGSGTRLTVV.

The chain combines TRBV30 with TRBJ2-5; 10 bases are a match to TRBD1. The CDR3 runs 18 residues. With 0 bases clipped from V and 5 bases from J, the junction kept 15 bases outside the gene matches. Germline CDR1 GTSNPN, CDR2 SVGIG (reference sequence). Here the CDR3 reads CAWSVNGPGTGVGETQYF. The CDR3, as DNA: TGTGCCTGGAGTGTAAATGGTCCGGGGACAGGGGTGGGGGAGACCCAGTACTTC.

CDR3 bases: TGTGCCAGTAGTATTGACAGCCTCTATGGCTACACCTTC. Amino acid sequence: CASSIDSLYGYTF. The rearrangement uses TRBV19 and TRBJ1-2; D may be TRBD1 (5 bases). The CDR3 spans 13 residues. The V gene's germline CDR1 is LNHDA and CDR2 SQIVND (reference sequence). V was trimmed by 3 bases and J by 4 bases, leaving 9 bases between them.

This clone was counted a single time. V and J are TRBV5-1 and TRBJ1-2; D might be TRBD1 (6 bases). V dropped 3 bases and J dropped 0 bases, with 9 bases sitting between them. This CDR3 is 14 amino acids long. The germline V gene encodes CDR1 SGHRS and CDR2 YFSETQ. CDR3 sequence (DNA): TGCGCCAGCAGCTCTGGACAGTCTAACTATGGCTACACCTTC. Its protein is CASSSGQSNYGYTF.

This sequence joins TRBV19 and TRBJ2-1; 7 nucleotides line up with TRBD1. The V gene end was trimmed by 5 bases and the J gene end by 8 bases; junction bases not matched to a gene: 6. The CDR3 is made up of 13 amino acids. Germline V gene lookup returns CDR1 LNHDA and CDR2 SQIVND (reference sequence). CDR3 region: CASSSRQGHEQFF. The CDR3 DNA follows: TGTGCCAGTAGTTCGCGACAGGGCCATGAGCAGTTCTTC.

This sequence joins TRBV5-5 and TRBJ1-2, with 8 bases fitting TRBD1. V lost 2 bases to trimming and J lost 5 bases; unmatched junction nucleotides: 2. The germline CDR1 and CDR2 sequences are SGHKS and YYEKEE (reference sequence). This CDR3 contains 13 residues. The CDR3 nucleotides read TGTGCCAGCAGCTTACAGGGGGGATATGGCTACACCTTC. This encodes CASSLQGGYGYTF.

In its sample, this clone was seen once. The chain uses TRBV2 and TRBJ2-5, with 8 bases aligning to TRBD1. The V gene's germline CDR1 is SNHLY and CDR2 FYNNEI. The CDR3 is 13 amino acids. Germline trimming cut 7 bases from V and 1 base from J; bases unmatched to any gene: 2. The CDR3 protein is CASMGQVQETQYF. The CDR3 coding sequence is TGTGCCAGCATGGGACAGGTCCAAGAGACCCAGTACTTC.